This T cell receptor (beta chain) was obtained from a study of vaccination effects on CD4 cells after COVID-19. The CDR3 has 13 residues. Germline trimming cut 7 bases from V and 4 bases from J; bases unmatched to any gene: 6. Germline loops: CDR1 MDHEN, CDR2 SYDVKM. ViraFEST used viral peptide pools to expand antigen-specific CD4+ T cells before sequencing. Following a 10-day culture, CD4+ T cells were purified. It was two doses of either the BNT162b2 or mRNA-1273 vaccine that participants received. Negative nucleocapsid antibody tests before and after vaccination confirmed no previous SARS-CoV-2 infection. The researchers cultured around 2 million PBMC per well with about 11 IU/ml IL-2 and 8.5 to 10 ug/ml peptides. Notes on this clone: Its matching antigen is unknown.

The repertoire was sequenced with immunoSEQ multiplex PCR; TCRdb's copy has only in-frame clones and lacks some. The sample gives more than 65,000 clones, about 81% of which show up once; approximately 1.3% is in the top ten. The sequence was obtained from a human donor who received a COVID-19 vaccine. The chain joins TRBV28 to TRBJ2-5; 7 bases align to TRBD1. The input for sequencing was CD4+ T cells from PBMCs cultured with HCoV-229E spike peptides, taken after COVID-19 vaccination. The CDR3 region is CASTPGDRETQYF. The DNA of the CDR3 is TGTGCCAGCACCCCCGGGGACAGAGAGACCCAGTACTTC. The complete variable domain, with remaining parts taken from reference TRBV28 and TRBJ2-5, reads DVKVTQSSRYLVKRTGEKVFLECVQDMDHENMFWYRQDPGLGLRLIYFSYDVKMKEKGDIPEGYSVSREKKERFSLILESASTNQTSMYLCASTPGDRETQYFGPGTRLLVL.